A single sample gave rise to the 8 T cell receptor beta chains below, sequenced in a study of response to subunit inactivated influenza vaccine (dated by TCRdb to 2017 to 2018). The library was built by means of RT-PCR. Sequencing was carried out with an Illumina HiSeq 2500. Using fastp at Q25 and MiXCR, TCRdb reprocessed the public reads and kept productive beta chains. Duplicate CDR3 protein sequences are folded into a single record with the most common DNA and genes. The sample table contains roughly 500,000 distinct CDR3 sequences; only one count was recorded for approximately 15% of them. About 3% of the sample is in the top ten clones. This specimen consisted of CD4+ T cells sorted from PBMCs, obtained less than 30 months after vaccination. The receptors here all came from a man aged 50 to 69 who received an inactivated influenza vaccine. Donor details come from another sample of the same person, matched by shared clones.

This clonotype showed up many times. The chain carries TRBV20-1 and TRBJ2-1; no firm D call. In germline, CDR1 is DFQATT, CDR2 SNEGSKA (reference sequence). Trimming removed 5 bases from V and 10 bases from J, with 3 bases in between. This CDR3 contains 8 residues. The CDR3 nucleotides are TGCAGTGCTGAAGAGCAGTTCTTC. Translated: CSAEEQFF.

The chain employs TRBV20-1 and TRBJ2-1, with 7 nucleotides matching TRBD2. The CDR3 is 14 amino acids. Germline V gives CDR1 DFQATT, CDR2 SNEGSKA (reference sequence). Germline trimming cut 2 bases from V and 6 bases from J; bases unmatched to any gene: 7. The CDR3 nucleotides are TGCAGTGCTAGATTGGGGGAGGGCCCCAATGAGCAGTTCTTC. Translated, it gives CSARLGEGPNEQFF.

V is TRBV6-5 and J is TRBJ1-3; D ambiguous. This CDR3 has 15 amino acids. Per germline, CDR1 MNHEY and CDR2 SVGAGI. V shed 0 bases and J shed 0 bases, with 6 bases lying between them. CDR3 sequence reads: CASSYSVNSGNTIYF. CDR3 sequence (DNA): TGTGCCAGCAGTTACTCTGTCAACTCTGGAAACACCATATATTTT.

This chain joins TRBV29-1 and TRBJ2-3, with 9 bases aligning to TRBD2. CDR1 and CDR2 from the germline V gene are SQVTM and ANQGSEA. The CDR3 spans 16 residues. V gave up 2 bases and J gave up 4 bases; unmatched junction bases: 10. This CDR3 reads CSVESYGGGAPDTQYF. The CDR3 bases are TGCAGCGTTGAATCATATGGCGGGGGGGCCCCAGATACGCAGTATTTT.

The chain combines TRBV7-2 with TRBJ2-2, with D possibly being TRBD1 (7 bases). The length of the CDR3 is 16 residues. Germline CDR1 SGHTA, CDR2 FQGNSA. Trimming took 5 bases from V and 2 from J, leaving 15 bases between them. DNA for the CDR3: TGTGCCAGCAGCCCCCGGGGGACAGTTAACACCGGGGAGCTGTTTTTT. Translating gives CASSPRGTVNTGELFF.

This chain joins TRBV20-1 and TRBJ1-1, with 8 nucleotides matching TRBD1. After removal of 1 base from V and 0 bases from J, the junction contained 1 base not matched to a gene. CDR3 length equals 14 residues. Germline CDR1 DFQATT, CDR2 SNEGSKA (reference sequence). The CDR3 loop is CSARATGVNTEAFF. The CDR3 DNA follows: TGCAGTGCTAGAGCGACAGGGGTGAACACTGAAGCTTTCTTT.

This chain connects TRBV19 to TRBJ2-7, with TRBD1 identical over 8 bases. The CDR3 totals 13 residues. V dropped 5 bases and J dropped 2; count of bases not matched to a gene: 2. Germline values: CDR1 LNHDA, CDR2 SQIVND (reference sequence). As DNA, the CDR3 is TGTGCCAGTAGTGTACAGGGGGCCTACGAGCAGTACTTC. As protein: CASSVQGAYEQYF.

This clonotype was seen only once. V and J are TRBV20-1 and TRBJ2-5; the D gene is possibly TRBD2 (5 bases). Germline CDR1 is DFQATT and CDR2 is SNEGSKA (reference sequence). This CDR3 contains 14 residues. Trimming removed 2 bases from V and 5 bases from J, with 15 bases in between. CDR3 protein: CSARTRLEVETQYF. DNA for the CDR3: TGCAGTGCTAGAACTCGACTGGAGGTTGAGACCCAGTACTTC.